This T cell receptor (beta chain) was sequenced for a study of response to subunit inactivated influenza vaccine. This clonotype was detected ten times or more. Sequence at one end of the junction differs from germline and may be a read error. This CDR3 region has 13 residues. The germline V gene encodes CDR1 SGHRS and CDR2 YFSETQ. TCRdb re-called the RT-PCR reads with MiXCR, one entry per CDR3 protein. Of about 570,000 distinct CDR3 sequences in the sample, approximately 10% were seen once. The same sample was also used in a study of T cells expressing NK-cell markers. That paper notes: Beta-chain TCR cDNA was generated via 5'RACE template switching with UMIs. Repertoires of TCR beta were obtained from T cells sorted as CD3+CD56+NKG2C+, CD3+CD56+NKG2C- and CD3+CD56-NKG2C+. Seven sequenced donors out of eight were HCMV-seropositive, one seronegative. In a handful of donors, dominant NKG2C+ clonotypes were roughly 1.0-7.5% of CD8+ T cells. In four donors, dominant clonotypes made up 28.3-60.1% of CD3+CD56-NKG2C+ cells.

The source was PBMCs from blood, collected on the day of vaccination. This receptor was obtained from a man aged 50-59 years who received an inactivated influenza vaccine. J is TRBJ2-7 and V is TRBV5-1, with a tentative D call TRBD2 (6 bases). The CDR3 DNA is TGTGCCAGCAGCTTAGTGGAGGGCTACGAGCAGTACTTC. It translates to CASSLVEGYEQYF.